This passage covers 27 T cell receptor beta chains from one sample sequenced in a study of blood T cell repertoires in COVID-19. Method: immunoSEQ multiplex PCR; TCRdb's copy keeps in-frame clones and lacks some. The sample carries about 220,000 clones, about 79% recorded once. Sequenced material: peripheral blood. These receptor sequences come from a man aged 35-49 years who had recovered from COVID-19.

This clone was counted only a few times. The chain links TRBV2 to TRBJ2-7; TRBD2 agrees at 13 bases. CDR3 length equals 16 residues. V lost 8 bases and J lost 3; bases outside the gene matches: 10. Germline assignment: CDR1 SNHLY and CDR2 FYNNEI. The CDR3 nucleotides are TGTGCCAGCCGAGCCGGGACTAGCGGGGTGTTCTACGAGCAGTACTTC. Amino acids: CASRAGTSGVFYEQYF.

The J gene is TRBJ1-5, the V gene TRBV10-3; TRBD1 is a possible D gene (5 bases). CDR3 length: 17 amino acids. Per the germline V gene, CDR1 is ENHRY and CDR2 is SYGVKD. The V gene lost 0 bases and the J gene lost 0 bases, with 12 bases spanning the gap. The CDR3 region has the DNA TGTGCCATCAGTGAGTCTGGGGCAGTGGATAGCAATCAGCCCCAGCATTTT. It encodes CAISESGAVDSNQPQHF.

The chain links TRBV10-2 to TRBJ1-1; 7 bases align to TRBD1. This CDR3 is built from 16 residues. The V and J ends lost 1 base and 2 bases, in that order; junction bases with no gene match: 7. Germline CDR1 is WSHSY and CDR2 is SAAADI. CDR3 amino acids: CASSELSGTANTEAFF. CDR3 sequence (DNA): TGCGCCAGCAGTGAGTTATCCGGGACAGCAAACACTGAAGCTTTCTTT.

The rearrangement uses TRBV12-3 or TRBV12-4 and TRBJ2-3, with 11 bases that match TRBD2. The V gene end was trimmed by 7 bases and the J gene end by 5 bases; junction bases not matched to a gene: 2. CDR3 length equals 13 residues. DNA of the CDR3: TGTGCCAGCACTAGCGGGGGGCGAGATACGCAGTATTTT. The encoded protein is CASTSGGRDTQYF.

This clone occurred a few times. Within the sample, other DNA sequences also encode this same CDR3. J is TRBJ2-7 and V is TRBV3-1 (or the pseudogene TRBV3-2), with 10 bases that match TRBD2. Germline CDR1 is LGHDT and CDR2 is YNNKEL (reference sequence). Trimming at V came to 1 base and at J to 1 base, leaving 1 base not matched to a gene. The CDR3 covers 15 residues. The CDR3 sequence is CASSQVAGGSYEQYF. The CDR3 DNA reads as TGTGCCAGCAGCCAAGTAGCGGGGGGTTCCTACGAGCAGTACTTC.

The chain is built from TRBV7-2 and TRBJ2-3; the match to TRBD2 covers 9 bases. There are 16 residues in the CDR3. The ends lost 5 bases at V and 4 bases at J; junction bases unmatched: 10. In germline, CDR1 is SGHTA, CDR2 FQGNSA. The CDR3 bases are TGTGCCAGCAGCCCAAGGTCCGCGGGGGGGTCAGATACGCAGTATTTT. This encodes CASSPRSAGGSDTQYF.

This sequence joins TRBV7-2 and TRBJ2-5; 10 bases align to TRBD2. This CDR3 comprises 15 residues. The ends lost 1 base at V and 5 bases at J; junction bases unmatched: 4. Per the germline V gene, CDR1 is SGHTA and CDR2 is FQGNSA. The CDR3 DNA sequence: TGTGCCAGCAGCTTAGGTCAGCGGGGGGGCGAGACCCAGTACTTC. Translating it yields CASSLGQRGGETQYF.

V usage is TRBV29-1 and J usage is TRBJ1-1; unclear D gene. The CDR3 runs to 12 residues. The germline V and J ends were trimmed by 5 bases and 2 bases, with 9 bases remaining between them. Per germline, CDR1 SQVTM and CDR2 ANQGSEA. In DNA form, the CDR3 reads TGCAGCGTTATACCGGGAAACACTGAAGCTTTCTTT. This sequence encodes CSVIPGNTEAFF.

The DNA for the CDR3 is TGTGCCAGCAGTGAATACTGGCGGGGGAACACCGGGGAGCTGTTTTTT. Its translation: CASSEYWRGNTGELFF. The chain has TRBV6-1 and TRBJ2-2; tentatively, D is TRBD2 (6 bases). The CDR3 sequence is 16 residues long. Germline lookup yields CDR1 MNHNS and CDR2 SASEGT. Between the trimmed V and J ends, which lost 2 bases and 1 base, there was a span of 11 bases.

The chain links TRBV9 to TRBJ2-1; the D is unclear. Trimming pared 4 bases from V and 10 bases from J, leaving 18 bases between. The CDR3 runs 14 residues. The germline CDR1 and CDR2 sequences are SGDLS and YYNGEE. The CDR3 DNA sequence: TGTGCCAGCAGCTTTCCATCAACAGAAGGCGAGCAGTTCTTC. Protein sequence: CASSFPSTEGEQFF. Full variable domain (remainder filled in from reference TRBV9 and TRBJ2-1): DSGVTQTPKHLITATGQRVTLRCSPRSGDLSVYWYQQSLDQGLQFLIQYYNGEERAKGNILERFSAQQFPDLHSELNLSSLELGDSALYFCASSFPSTEGEQFFGPGTRLTVL.

The rearrangement links TRBV6-5 to TRBJ2-3; 7 nucleotides match TRBD2. The germline V gene has CDR1 MNHEY and CDR2 SVGAGI. The CDR3 runs 13 residues. Germline trimming cut 8 bases from V and 0 bases from J; bases unmatched to any gene: 2. CDR3 in DNA: TGTGCCAGCCAGCGGGATAGCACAGATACGCAGTATTTT. Its translation: CASQRDSTDTQYF.

This chain links TRBV6-5 with TRBJ2-1, with TRBD1 matching 8 bases. The CDR3 contains 15 residues. Germline CDR1 MNHEY, CDR2 SVGAGI. Trimming cost V 4 bases and J 2 bases; bases outside gene matches: 4. The CDR3 DNA reads TGTGCCAGCAGTTCCCAGGGGGCCACCTACAATGAGCAGTTCTTC. Translation: CASSSQGATYNEQFF.

V usage is TRBV11-3 and J usage is TRBJ2-5; 7 bases are a match to TRBD1. Germline CDR1 is SGHNT and CDR2 is YENEEA. The CDR3 is made up of 13 amino acids. With 6 bases clipped from V and 3 bases from J, the junction kept 4 bases outside the gene matches. The CDR3 coding sequence is TGTGCCAGCAGGGACAGGAGAAAAGAGACCCAGTACTTC. Translated: CASRDRRKETQYF.

The chain recombines TRBV7-9 with TRBJ2-1; 7 bases map to TRBD2. CDR3 length equals 19 residues. V lost 4 bases and J lost 1; bases outside the gene matches: 16. Germline loops: CDR1 SEHNR, CDR2 FQNEAQ (reference sequence). CDR3 in amino acids: CASSSRVVGGPRSYNEQFF. Here the CDR3 DNA reads TGTGCCAGCAGCTCCAGGGTGGTGGGAGGGCCTCGGTCCTACAATGAGCAGTTCTTC.

This clone was observed a handful of times. The V and J genes are TRBV11-2 and TRBJ2-1, with TRBD2 identical over 12 bases. Losses at the gene ends were 5 bases for V and 15 bases for J; bases not matched to a gene: 17. Germline values: CDR1 SGHAT, CDR2 FQNNGV. The CDR3 has 16 residues. The CDR3 DNA is TGTGCCAGCAGCCTCATAACGGCTAGCGGGGGGGCACGACGGTTCTTC. It is translated as CASSLITASGGARRFF.

The rearrangement links TRBV14 to TRBJ2-3, with 7 nucleotides matching TRBD2. This CDR3 is 18 amino acids long. The germline V gene encodes CDR1 SGHDN and CDR2 FVKESK. V gave up 1 base and J gave up 4 bases; unmatched junction bases: 14. Here the CDR3 DNA reads TGTGCCAGCAGCCAAGGGACTAGGCGCCACCAAGACTCAGATACGCAGTATTTT. It codes for CASSQGTRRHQDSDTQYF.

This sequence joins TRBV29-1 and TRBJ2-2, with a weak D call TRBD1 (5 bases). Per the germline V gene, CDR1 is SQVTM and CDR2 is ANQGSEA. This CDR3 contains 13 residues. Trimming took off 8 bases at V and 9 bases at J, with 19 bases between the two ends. In DNA form, the CDR3 reads TGCAGCCCGCCACAGGTCACACATCGGGAGCTGTTTTTT. Translation: CSPPQVTHRELFF.

J is TRBJ2-2 and V is TRBV12-5, with TRBD1 matching 8 bases. V lost 7 bases, J lost 1 base, and 5 bases stayed unmatched. This CDR3 spans 15 amino acids. Germline V lookup: CDR1 LGHNT, CDR2 FRNRAP. Written as DNA, the CDR3 is TGTGCTAGTGCCCTCGGGACAGGGAACACCGGGGAGCTGTTTTTT. Encoded protein: CASALGTGNTGELFF.

In its sample, this clone was seen once. The rearrangement uses TRBV6-5 and TRBJ1-1, with a tentative D call TRBD1 (6 bases). V shed 1 base and J shed 5 bases, with 11 bases lying between them. There are 14 residues in the CDR3. Germline V gives CDR1 MNHEY, CDR2 SVGAGI. CDR3: CASSYLRGMTEAFF. DNA for the CDR3: TGTGCCAGCAGTTACTTGAGGGGGATGACTGAAGCTTTCTTT.

J is TRBJ1-4 and V is TRBV2, with a possible D match to TRBD1 (6 bases). CDR3 length equals 12 residues. Germline lookup yields CDR1 SNHLY and CDR2 FYNNEI. V dropped 6 bases and J dropped 8 bases, with 10 bases sitting between them. The DNA of the CDR3 is TGTGCCAGCAGGGAGGGGGGGGAAAAACTGTTTTTT. Amino acid sequence: CASREGGEKLFF.

V usage is TRBV24-1 and J usage is TRBJ2-1, with D uncertain. V lost 2 bases, J lost 8 bases, and 3 bases lay in between. Looked up from germline, CDR1 is KGHDR and CDR2 is SFDVKD. There are 11 residues in the CDR3. CDR3 loop: CATSDSDEQFF. CDR3 DNA: TGTGCCACCAGTGATTCGGATGAGCAGTTCTTC.

This clone was picked up many times. The J gene is TRBJ1-3, the V gene TRBV5-4; 9 nucleotides align to TRBD1. The CDR3 loop spans 16 amino acids. Germline V lookup: CDR1 SGHNT, CDR2 YYREEE (reference sequence). J lost 8 bases, V lost 4 bases, and 13 bases had no gene match. The CDR3 DNA is TGTGCCAGCAGCCACCCGGGACAGGGAGCCGCGGACACCATATATTTT. This encodes CASSHPGQGAADTIYF.

This chain joins TRBV9 and TRBJ1-4, with D possibly TRBD1 on 5 matching bases. V was clipped by 3 bases and J by 2 bases, with 14 bases between them. The CDR3 length is 16 residues. From germline, CDR1 is SGDLS and CDR2 YYNGEE. DNA for the CDR3: TGTGCCAGCAGCGGGGGGGTAGGAGATACTAATGAAAAACTGTTTTTT. Residues: CASSGGVGDTNEKLFF.

This clone has a single count. This chain uses TRBV2 with TRBJ1-1; 8 bases fit TRBD1. In germline, CDR1 is SNHLY, CDR2 FYNNEI. CDR3 size: 16 residues. Trimming removed 6 bases from V and 3 bases from J; junction bases left unmatched: 12. In DNA form, the CDR3 reads TGTGCCAGCAGCCAATTGGCAGGGACAGGTGACACTGAAGCTTTCTTT. Amino acid sequence: CASSQLAGTGDTEAFF. Variable domain in full (rest from reference TRBV2 and TRBJ1-1): EPEVTQTPSHQVTQMGQEVILRCVPISNHLYFYWYRQILGQKVEFLVSFYNNEISEKSEIFDDQFSVERPDGSNFTLKIRSTKLEDSAMYFCASSQLAGTGDTEAFFGQGTRLTVV.

The genes are TRBV11-2 and TRBJ1-1; tentatively, D is TRBD1 (6 bases). Germline V gene lookup returns CDR1 SGHAT and CDR2 FQNNGV. Trimming pared 5 bases from V and 4 bases from J, leaving 11 bases between. The CDR3 has 13 residues. The CDR3 sequence: CASSVQGFTEAFF. The CDR3 bases are TGTGCCAGCAGCGTACAGGGTTTCACTGAAGCTTTCTTT.

This chain uses TRBV19 with TRBJ2-5; TRBD2 matches 9 bases. The germline V gene encodes CDR1 LNHDA and CDR2 SQIVND (reference sequence). The trim removed 5 bases at V and 0 bases at J, leaving 7 bases unmatched. The CDR3 length is 16 residues. CDR3 DNA sequence: TGTGCCAGTAGTGGTCGGGCGGGAGGGAACCAAGAGACCCAGTACTTC. It specifies CASSGRAGGNQETQYF.

The chain carries TRBV19 and TRBJ1-2; no reliable D call. The CDR3 length is 13 residues. Looked up from germline, CDR1 is LNHDA and CDR2 is SQIVND (reference sequence). Trimming shortened V by 6 bases and J by 4 bases, and 12 bases separated the two germline ends. CDR3 coding DNA: TGTGCCAGTAGCCCCCGGTCGCGCTATGGCTACACCTTC. This encodes CASSPRSRYGYTF.